These 8 T cell receptor beta chains were sequenced from one sample in a study of OX40 agonist ivuxolimab in advanced cancers. The method was immunoSEQ multiplex PCR; TCRdb's version includes in-frame clones alone and lacks a portion of them. Of fewer than 55,000 clones listed, around 80% were seen once; the top ten hold roughly 23%. The source material was CD4+ or CD8+ T cells sorted from blood, sampled in a trial of the OX40 agonist ivuxolimab. All receptors derive from an adult with an advanced solid tumor such as melanoma, head and neck, liver or kidney cancer.

The rearrangement uses TRBV27 and TRBJ2-7; a weak D match, TRBD2 (6 bases). The CDR3 is 16 amino acids. Germline V gene lookup returns CDR1 MNHEY and CDR2 SMNVEV (reference sequence). The V end was cut by 5 bases, the J end by 0 bases, with 17 bases between. In DNA, the CDR3 is TGTGCCAGCAGTCTCTCCCGGCTAGCGCTCTCCTACGAGCAGTACTTC. Translating it yields CASSLSRLALSYEQYF.

The chain recombines TRBV6-1 with TRBJ2-7; D unresolved. From germline, CDR1 is MNHNS and CDR2 SASEGT. There are 15 residues in the CDR3. The germline V and J ends were trimmed by 2 bases and 0 bases, with 11 bases remaining between them. This CDR3 reads CASSEFRTSSYEQYF. As DNA, the CDR3 is TGTGCCAGCAGTGAATTCCGAACAAGCTCCTACGAGCAGTACTTC.

J is TRBJ1-4 and V is TRBV7-9; 12 positions agree with TRBD1. This CDR3 contains 17 residues. Germline trimming cut 4 bases from V and 3 bases from J; bases unmatched to any gene: 6. Germline V gene data show CDR1 as SEHNR and CDR2 as FQNEAQ (reference sequence). The CDR3 region has the DNA TGTGCCAGCAGCTCAGGGGACAGGGGGCCAGCTAATGAAAAACTGTTTTTT. It yields the protein CASSSGDRGPANEKLFF.

The chain uses TRBV2 and TRBJ2-1; D ambiguous. The CDR3 is 12 residues long. V lost 5 bases to trimming and J lost 7 bases, with 9 bases between them. The germline gives CDR1 SNHLY, CDR2 FYNNEI. CDR3 sequence (DNA): TGTGCCAGCAGTCTCACAGTGAATGAGCAGTTCTTC. Encoded protein: CASSLTVNEQFF. The full variable domain, completed using reference TRBV2 and TRBJ2-1, is EPEVTQTPSHQVTQMGQEVILRCVPISNHLYFYWYRQILGQKVEFLVSFYNNEISEKSEIFDDQFSVERPDGSNFTLKIRSTKLEDSAMYFCASSLTVNEQFFGPGTRLTVL.

This rearrangement joins TRBV7-2 to TRBJ1-1, with unresolved D. In germline, CDR1 is SGHTA, CDR2 FQGNSA. The CDR3 is made up of 13 amino acids. The V end was cut by 5 bases, the J end by 0 bases, with 7 bases between. Here the CDR3 reads CASSRVLNTEAFF. The CDR3 DNA reads TGTGCCAGCAGCAGGGTGTTGAACACTGAAGCTTTCTTT.

The chain carries TRBV9 and TRBJ2-7; perhaps TRBD1 as D (5 bases). Germline loops: CDR1 SGDLS, CDR2 YYNGEE. V dropped 0 bases and J dropped 2 bases, with 12 bases sitting between them. There are 15 residues in the CDR3. The CDR3 loop reads CASSVASLGPYEQYF. For the CDR3, the DNA is TGTGCCAGCAGCGTAGCTAGTTTGGGGCCCTACGAGCAGTACTTC.

V is TRBV21-1 and J is TRBJ1-4; no check of the table's D call, TRBD1, against the DNA was made. TRBV21-1 is annotated as a pseudogene. CDR3 length: 16 amino acids. CDR3 DNA: TGTGCCAGCAGCGTAGGGGAAACAGCAACTAATGAAAAACTGTTTTTT. This translates into CASSVGETATNEKLFF.

This rearrangement joins TRBV27 to TRBJ2-5; possible D gene TRBD1, 6 bases. The DNA end favors TRBJ2-7, so the J call may be wrong. The CDR3 loop spans 14 amino acids. The germline V gene encodes CDR1 MNHEY and CDR2 SMNVEV (reference sequence). The CDR3 spells CASSLRGGSYEQYF. In nucleotides, the CDR3 is TGTGCCAGCAGCCTCAGAGGGGGCTCCTACGAGCAGTACTTC.